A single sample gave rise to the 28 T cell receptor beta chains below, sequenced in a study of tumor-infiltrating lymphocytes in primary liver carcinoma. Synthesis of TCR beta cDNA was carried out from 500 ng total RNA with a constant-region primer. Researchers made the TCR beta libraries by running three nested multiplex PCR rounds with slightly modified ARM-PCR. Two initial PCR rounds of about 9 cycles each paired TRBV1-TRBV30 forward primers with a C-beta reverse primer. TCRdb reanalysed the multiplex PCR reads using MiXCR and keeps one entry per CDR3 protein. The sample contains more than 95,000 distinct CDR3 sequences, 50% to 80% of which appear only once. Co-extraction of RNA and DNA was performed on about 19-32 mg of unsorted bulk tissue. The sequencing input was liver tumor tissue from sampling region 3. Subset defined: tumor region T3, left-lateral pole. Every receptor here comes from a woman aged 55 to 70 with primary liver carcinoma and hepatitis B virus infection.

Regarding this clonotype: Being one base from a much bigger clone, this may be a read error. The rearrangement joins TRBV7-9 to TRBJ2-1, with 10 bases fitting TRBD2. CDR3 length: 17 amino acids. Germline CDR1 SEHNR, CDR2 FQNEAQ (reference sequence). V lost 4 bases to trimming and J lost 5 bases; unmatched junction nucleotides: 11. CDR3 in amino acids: CASSSSLSGTSDNEQFF. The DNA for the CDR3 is TGTGCCAGCAGCTCTAGTTTATCCGGGACTAGCGACAATGAGCAGTTCTTC.

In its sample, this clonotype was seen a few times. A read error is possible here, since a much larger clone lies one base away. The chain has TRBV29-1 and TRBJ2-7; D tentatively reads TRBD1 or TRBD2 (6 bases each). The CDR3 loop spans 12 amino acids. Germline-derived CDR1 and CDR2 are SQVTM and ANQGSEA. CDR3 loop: CGVGGGTYEQYF. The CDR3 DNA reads TGCGGCGTTGGAGGGGGAACCTACGAGCAGTACTTC.

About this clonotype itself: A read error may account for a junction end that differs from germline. CDR3 in DNA: TGCAGCGTTGGGTTTGGTAGAACCGCCTACAATGGGCAGTTCTTC. Its protein is CSVGFGRTAYNGQFF. The rearrangement joins TRBV29-1 to TRBJ2-1, with D hard to call. The CDR3 length is 15 residues. The V gene's germline CDR1 is SQVTM and CDR2 ANQGSEA.

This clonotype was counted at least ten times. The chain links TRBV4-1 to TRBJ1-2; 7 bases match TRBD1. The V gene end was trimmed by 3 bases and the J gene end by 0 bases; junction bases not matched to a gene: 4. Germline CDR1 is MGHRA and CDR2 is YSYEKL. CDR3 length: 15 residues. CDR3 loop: CASSQPDRANYGYTF. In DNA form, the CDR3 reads TGCGCCAGCAGCCAGCCCGACAGGGCTAACTATGGCTACACCTTC.

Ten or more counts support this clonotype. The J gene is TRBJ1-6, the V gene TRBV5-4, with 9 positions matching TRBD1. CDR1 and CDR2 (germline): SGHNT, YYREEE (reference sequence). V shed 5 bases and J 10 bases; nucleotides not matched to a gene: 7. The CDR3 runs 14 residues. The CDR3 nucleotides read TGTGCCAGCAGTTCCGACAGGGGGTTCTCACCCCTCCACTTT. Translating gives CASSSDRGFSPLHF.

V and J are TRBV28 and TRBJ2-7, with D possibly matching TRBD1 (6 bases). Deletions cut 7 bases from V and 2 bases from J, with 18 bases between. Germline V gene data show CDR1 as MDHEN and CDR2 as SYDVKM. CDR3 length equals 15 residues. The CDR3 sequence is CASTVGAGVPYEQYF. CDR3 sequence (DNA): TGTGCCAGCACTGTGGGGGCAGGTGTCCCCTACGAGCAGTACTTC. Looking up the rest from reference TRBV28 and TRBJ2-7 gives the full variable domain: DVKVTQSSRYLVKRTGEKVFLECVQDMDHENMFWYRQDPGLGLRLIYFSYDVKMKEKGDIPEGYSVSREKKERFSLILESASTNQTSMYLCASTVGAGVPYEQYFGPGTRLTVT.

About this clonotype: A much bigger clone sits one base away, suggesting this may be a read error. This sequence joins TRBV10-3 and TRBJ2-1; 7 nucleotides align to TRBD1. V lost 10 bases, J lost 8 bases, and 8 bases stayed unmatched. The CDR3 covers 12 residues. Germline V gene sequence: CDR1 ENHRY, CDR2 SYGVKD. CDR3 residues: CATSQTGHEQFF. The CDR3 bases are TGTGCCACCAGCCAGACAGGGCATGAGCAGTTCTTC.

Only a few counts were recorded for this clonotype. CDR3 amino acids: CASSLAGNTGELFF. CDR3 coding DNA: TGCGCCAGCAGCTTGGCAGGGAACACCGGGGAGCTGTTTTTT. This rearrangement joins TRBV5-1 to TRBJ2-2, with D unresolved. Germline CDR1 and CDR2: SGHRS and YFSETQ. The CDR3 runs to 14 residues. V was shortened by 0 bases and J by 1 base, with 4 bases between the two germline ends.

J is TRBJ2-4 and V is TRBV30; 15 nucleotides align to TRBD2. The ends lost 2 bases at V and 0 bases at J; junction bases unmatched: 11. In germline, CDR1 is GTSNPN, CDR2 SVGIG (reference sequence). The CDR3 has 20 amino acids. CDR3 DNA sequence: TGTGCCTGGAGTATTCCTCCGGGACTAGCGGGAGGACTAGCCAAAAACATTCAGTACTTC. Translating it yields CAWSIPPGLAGGLAKNIQYF. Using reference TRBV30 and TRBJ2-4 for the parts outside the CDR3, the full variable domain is SQTIHQWPATLVQPVGSPLSLECTVEGTSNPNLYWYRQAAGRGLQLLFYSVGIGQISSEVPQNLSASRPQDRQFILSSKKLLLSDSGFYLCAWSIPPGLAGGLAKNIQYFGAGTRLSVL.

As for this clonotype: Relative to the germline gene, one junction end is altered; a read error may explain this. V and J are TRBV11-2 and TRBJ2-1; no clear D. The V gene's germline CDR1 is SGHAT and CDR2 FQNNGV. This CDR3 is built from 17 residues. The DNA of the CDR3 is TGTGCCAGCACCTTTACCCCATTGAGGAGCTCCTACAATGAGCAATTCTTC. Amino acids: CASTFTPLRSSYNEQFF.

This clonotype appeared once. CDR3 DNA: TGTACCAACAGCTTTGTAATGAATCCACCCCTCCACTTT. Translation: CTNSFVMNPPLHF. The chain recombines TRBV11-2 with TRBJ1-6; no clear D gene. The CDR3 covers 13 residues. Germline loops: CDR1 SGHAT, CDR2 FQNNGV.

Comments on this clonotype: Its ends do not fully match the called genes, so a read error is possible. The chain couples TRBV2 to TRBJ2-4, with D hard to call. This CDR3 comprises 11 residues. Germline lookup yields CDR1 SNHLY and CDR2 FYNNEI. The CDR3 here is CASSDGSYQYF. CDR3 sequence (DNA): TGTGCCAGTAGTGATGGGTCATACCAGTACTTC.

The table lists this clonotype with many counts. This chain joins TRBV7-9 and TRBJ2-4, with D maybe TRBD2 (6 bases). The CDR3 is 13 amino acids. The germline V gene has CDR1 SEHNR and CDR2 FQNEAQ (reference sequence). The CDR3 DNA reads TGTGCATCCATCGGGGGAGCCAAAAACATTCAGTACTTC. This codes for CASIGGAKNIQYF.

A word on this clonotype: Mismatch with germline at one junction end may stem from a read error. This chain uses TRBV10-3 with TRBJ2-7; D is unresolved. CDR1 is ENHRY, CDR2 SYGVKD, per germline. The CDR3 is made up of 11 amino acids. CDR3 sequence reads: CAISESYGQYF. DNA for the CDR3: TGTGCCATTAGTGAGTCCTACGGGCAGTACTTC.

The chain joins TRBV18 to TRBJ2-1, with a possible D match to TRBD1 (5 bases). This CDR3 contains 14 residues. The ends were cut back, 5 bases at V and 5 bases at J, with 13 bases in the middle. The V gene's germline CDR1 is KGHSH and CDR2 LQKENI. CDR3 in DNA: TGTGCCAGCTCATCAGGGCGGAGCGACAATGAGCAGTTCTTC. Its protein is CASSSGRSDNEQFF.

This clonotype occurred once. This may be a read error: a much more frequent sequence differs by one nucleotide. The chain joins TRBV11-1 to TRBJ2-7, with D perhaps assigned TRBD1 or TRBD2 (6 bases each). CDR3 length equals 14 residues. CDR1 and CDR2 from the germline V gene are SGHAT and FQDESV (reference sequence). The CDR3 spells CVDSLRGASYEQYF. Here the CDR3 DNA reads TGTGTCGACAGCTTAAGGGGGGCCTCCTACGAGCAGTACTTC.

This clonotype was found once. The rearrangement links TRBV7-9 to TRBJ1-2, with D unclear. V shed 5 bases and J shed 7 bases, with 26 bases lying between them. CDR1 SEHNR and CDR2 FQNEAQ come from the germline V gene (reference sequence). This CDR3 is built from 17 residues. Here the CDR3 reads CASSVAESIPTTSGYTF. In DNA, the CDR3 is TGTGCCAGCAGCGTCGCGGAGAGTATCCCCACAACGTCTGGCTACACCTTC.

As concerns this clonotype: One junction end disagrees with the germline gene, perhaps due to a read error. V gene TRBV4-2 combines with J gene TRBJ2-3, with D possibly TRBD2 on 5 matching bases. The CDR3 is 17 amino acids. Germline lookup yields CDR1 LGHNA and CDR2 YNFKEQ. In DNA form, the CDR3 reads TGTGTCAGCAGCCAAAAGTGGCGGGCGCCGCGTATCAATACGCAGTATTTT. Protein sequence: CVSSQKWRAPRINTQYF.

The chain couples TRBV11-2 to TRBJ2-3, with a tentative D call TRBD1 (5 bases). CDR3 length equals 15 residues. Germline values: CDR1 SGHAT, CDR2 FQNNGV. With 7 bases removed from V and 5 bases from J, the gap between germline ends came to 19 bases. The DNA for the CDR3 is TGTGCCAGCAACTCCCAGGGCTTTAACAGAGATACGCAGTATTTT. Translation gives CASNSQGFNRDTQYF.

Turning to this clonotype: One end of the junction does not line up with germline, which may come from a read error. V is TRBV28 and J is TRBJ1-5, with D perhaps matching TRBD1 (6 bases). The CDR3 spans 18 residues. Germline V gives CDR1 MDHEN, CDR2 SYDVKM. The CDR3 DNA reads TGTGTCAGCAGTTTATGGGGGGGCAGGATGATCTGCAATCAGCCCCAGCATTTT. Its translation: CVSSLWGGRMICNQPQHF.

The CDR3 coding sequence is TGTGCCAGCAGTCTGGGCAGGGTCTTGGCCGGGCAGTTCTTC. This encodes CASSLGRVLAGQFF. The J gene is TRBJ2-1, the V gene TRBV6-1; perhaps TRBD1 as D (5 bases). The germline V gene encodes CDR1 MNHNS and CDR2 SASEGT. V was shortened by 5 bases and J by 12 bases, with 20 bases between the two germline ends. This CDR3 has 14 amino acids.

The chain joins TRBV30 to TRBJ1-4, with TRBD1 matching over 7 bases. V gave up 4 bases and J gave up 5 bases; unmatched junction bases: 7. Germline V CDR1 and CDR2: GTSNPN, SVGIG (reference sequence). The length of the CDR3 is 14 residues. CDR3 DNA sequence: TGTGCCTGGAATTCCGGGACAGTCAATGAAAAACTGTTTTTT. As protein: CAWNSGTVNEKLFF.

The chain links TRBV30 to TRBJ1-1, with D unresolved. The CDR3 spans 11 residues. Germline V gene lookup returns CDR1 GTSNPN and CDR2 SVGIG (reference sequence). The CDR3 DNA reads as TGTTCTTCCTTCGGGAACACTGAAGCTTTCTTT. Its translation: CSSFGNTEAFF.

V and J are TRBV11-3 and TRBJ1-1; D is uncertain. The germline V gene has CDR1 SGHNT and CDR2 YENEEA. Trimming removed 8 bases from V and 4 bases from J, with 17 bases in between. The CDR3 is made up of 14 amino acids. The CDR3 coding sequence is TGTGCCAGCGGTCAGGACGGCTTGAGCACTGAAGCTTTCTTT. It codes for CASGQDGLSTEAFF. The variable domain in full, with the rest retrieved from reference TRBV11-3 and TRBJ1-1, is EAGVVQSPRYKIIEKKQPVAFWCNPISGHNTLYWYLQNLGQGPELLIRYENEEAVDDSQLPKDRFSAERLKGVDSTLKIQPAELGDSAVYLCASGQDGLSTEAFFGQGTRLTVV.

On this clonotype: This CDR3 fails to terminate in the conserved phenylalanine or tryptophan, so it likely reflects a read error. The CDR3 DNA reads TGCAGCGTGTCTCAGGGGATGAGGGCCCACGAGCAGTACTTA. Its translation is CSVSQGMRAHEQYL. The V gene is TRBV29-1, the J gene TRBJ2-7, with a tentative D call TRBD1 (6 bases). CDR1 and CDR2 from the germline V gene are SQVTM and ANQGSEA. The CDR3 sequence is 14 residues long. V dropped 6 bases and J dropped 5 bases, with 20 bases sitting between them.

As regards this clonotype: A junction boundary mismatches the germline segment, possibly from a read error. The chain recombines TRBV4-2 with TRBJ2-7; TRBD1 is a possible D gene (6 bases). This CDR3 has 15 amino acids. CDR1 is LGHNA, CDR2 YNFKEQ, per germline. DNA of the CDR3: TGTACCAGCAGCAGGGGAGCCTTAAGCTCCTACGAGCAGTACTTC. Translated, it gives CTSSRGALSSYEQYF.

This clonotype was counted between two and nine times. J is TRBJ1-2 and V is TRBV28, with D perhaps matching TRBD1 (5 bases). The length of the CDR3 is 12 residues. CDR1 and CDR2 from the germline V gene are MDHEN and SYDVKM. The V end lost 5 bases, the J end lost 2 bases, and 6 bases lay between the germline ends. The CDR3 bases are TGTGCCAGCAGTGGGGGGAACTATGGCTACACCTTC. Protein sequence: CASSGGNYGYTF.

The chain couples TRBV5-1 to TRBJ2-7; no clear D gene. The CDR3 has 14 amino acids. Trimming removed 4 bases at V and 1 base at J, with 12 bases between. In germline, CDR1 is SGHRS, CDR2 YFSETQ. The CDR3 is CASSPRPDSYEQYF. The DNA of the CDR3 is TGCGCCAGCAGCCCCAGACCAGATTCCTACGAGCAGTACTTC.